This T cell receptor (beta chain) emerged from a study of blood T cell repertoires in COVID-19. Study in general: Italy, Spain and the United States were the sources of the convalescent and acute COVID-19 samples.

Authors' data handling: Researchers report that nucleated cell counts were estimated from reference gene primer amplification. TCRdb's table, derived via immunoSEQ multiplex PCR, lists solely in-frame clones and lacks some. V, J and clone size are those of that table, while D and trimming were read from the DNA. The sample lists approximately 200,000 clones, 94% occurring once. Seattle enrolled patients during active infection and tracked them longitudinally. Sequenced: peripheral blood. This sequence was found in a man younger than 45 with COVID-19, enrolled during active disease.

The CDR3 nucleotides read TGTGCCAGCAGTGAACAGGGAAAGGGTGAGCAGTTCTTC. Its translation: CASSEQGKGEQFF. The rearrangement uses TRBV6-1 and TRBJ2-1, with TRBD1 as a possible D gene (5 bases). Germline V gene lookup returns CDR1 MNHNS and CDR2 SASEGT. The V and J ends lost 2 bases and 9 bases respectively, with 11 bases between them. The CDR3 totals 13 residues.